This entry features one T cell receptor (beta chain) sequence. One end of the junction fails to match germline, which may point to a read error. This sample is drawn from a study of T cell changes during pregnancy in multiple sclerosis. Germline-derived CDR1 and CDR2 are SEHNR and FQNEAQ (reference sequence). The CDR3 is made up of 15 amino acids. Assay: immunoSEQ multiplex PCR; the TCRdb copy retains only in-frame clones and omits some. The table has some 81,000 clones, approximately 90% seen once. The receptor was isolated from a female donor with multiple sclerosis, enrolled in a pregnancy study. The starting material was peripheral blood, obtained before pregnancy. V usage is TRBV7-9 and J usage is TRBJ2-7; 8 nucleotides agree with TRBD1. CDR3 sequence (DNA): TGTGCCAGCAGCTCCCGGACAGGGTCGTCCTCCGAGCAGTACTTC. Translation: CASSSRTGSSSEQYF.